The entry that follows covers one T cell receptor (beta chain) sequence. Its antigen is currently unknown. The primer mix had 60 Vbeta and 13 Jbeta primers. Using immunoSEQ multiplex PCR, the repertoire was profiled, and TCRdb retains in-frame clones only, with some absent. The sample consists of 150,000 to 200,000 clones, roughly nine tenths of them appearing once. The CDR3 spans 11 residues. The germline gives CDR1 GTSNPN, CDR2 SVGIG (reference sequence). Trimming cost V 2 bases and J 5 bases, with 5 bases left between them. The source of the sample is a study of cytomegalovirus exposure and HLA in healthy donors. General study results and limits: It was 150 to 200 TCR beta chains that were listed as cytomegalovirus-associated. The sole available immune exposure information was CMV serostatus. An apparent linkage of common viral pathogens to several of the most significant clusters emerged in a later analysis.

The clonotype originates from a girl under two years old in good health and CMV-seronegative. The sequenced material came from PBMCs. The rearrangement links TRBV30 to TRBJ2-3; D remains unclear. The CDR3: CAWSRVDTQYF. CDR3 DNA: TGTGCCTGGAGTCGGGTAGATACGCAGTATTTT.